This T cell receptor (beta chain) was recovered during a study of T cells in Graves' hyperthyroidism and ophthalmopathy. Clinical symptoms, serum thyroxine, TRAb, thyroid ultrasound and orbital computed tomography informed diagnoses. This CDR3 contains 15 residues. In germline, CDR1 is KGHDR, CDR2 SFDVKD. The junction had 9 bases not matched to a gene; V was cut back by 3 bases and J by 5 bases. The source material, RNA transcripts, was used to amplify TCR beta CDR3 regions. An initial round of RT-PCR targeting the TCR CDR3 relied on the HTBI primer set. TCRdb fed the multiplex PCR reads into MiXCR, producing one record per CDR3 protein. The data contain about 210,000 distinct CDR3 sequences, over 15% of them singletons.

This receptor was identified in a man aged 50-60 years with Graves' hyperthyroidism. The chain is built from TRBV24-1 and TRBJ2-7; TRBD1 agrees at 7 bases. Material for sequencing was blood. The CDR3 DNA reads TGTGCCACCAGTGATAGCCGGCGACAGGGTCACGAGCAGTACTTC. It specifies CATSDSRRQGHEQYF.